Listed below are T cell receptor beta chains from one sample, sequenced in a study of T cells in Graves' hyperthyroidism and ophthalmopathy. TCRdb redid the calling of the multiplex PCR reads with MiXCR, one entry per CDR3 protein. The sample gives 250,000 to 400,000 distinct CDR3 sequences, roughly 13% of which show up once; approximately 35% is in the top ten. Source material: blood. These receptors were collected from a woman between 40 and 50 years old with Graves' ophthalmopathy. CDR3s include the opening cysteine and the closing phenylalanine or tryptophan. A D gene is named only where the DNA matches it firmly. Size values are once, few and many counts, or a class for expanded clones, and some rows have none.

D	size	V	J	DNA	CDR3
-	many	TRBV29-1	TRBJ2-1	TGCAGCCGAGTCGGGCAGGGGAGCAATGAGCAGTTCTTC	CSRVGQGSNEQFF
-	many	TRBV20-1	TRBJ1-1	TGCAGTGCTGAGGGGCACGTAAGCACTGAAGCTTTCTTT	CSAEGHVSTEAFF
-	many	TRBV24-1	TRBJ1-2	TGTGCCACCAGTGCCCTGGACAGCAACTATGGCTACACCTTC	CATSALDSNYGYTF
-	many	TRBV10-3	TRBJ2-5	TGTGCCATCAGTGACGGTAGGGGAAAGGAGACCCAGTACTTC	CAISDGRGKETQYF
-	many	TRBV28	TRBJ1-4	TGTGCCAGCAGTACCGGGCCCCTTAATGAAAAACTGTTTTTT	CASSTGPLNEKLFF
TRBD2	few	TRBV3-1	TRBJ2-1	TGTGCCAGCAGCCAAAATTGGCGGGAGGGCAGTGAGCAGTTCTTC	CASSQNWREGSEQFF
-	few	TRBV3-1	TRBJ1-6	TGTGCCAGCAGCCAACAAGCTACAGGTTCACCCCTCCACTTT	CASSQQATGSPLHF
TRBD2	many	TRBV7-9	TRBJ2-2	TGTGCCAGCAGCCCCGGGACTAGCGGAGACACCGGGGAGCTGTTTTTT	CASSPGTSGDTGELFF
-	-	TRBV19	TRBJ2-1	TGTGCCACTGAAGACAGCATCAATGAGCAGTTCTTC	CATEDSINEQFF
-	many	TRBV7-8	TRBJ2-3	TGTGCCAGCAGCCGGACAGTCCAGGGTGCAGATACGCAGTATTTT	CASSRTVQGADTQYF
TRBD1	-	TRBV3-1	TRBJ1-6	TGTGCCAGCAGCGGACAGGAAGGAAATTCACCCCTCCACTTT	CASSGQEGNSPLHF
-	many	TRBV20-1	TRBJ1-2	TGCAGTGCTACTCAGCATGGCTACACCTTC	CSATQHGYTF
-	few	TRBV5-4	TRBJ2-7	TGTGCCAGCAGAGCGGCGGGGGCCTCTAACGAGCAGTACTTC	CASRAAGASNEQYF
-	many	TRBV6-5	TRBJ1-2	TGTGCCAGCAGTTACGGTCCAGATAACTATGGCTACACCTTC	CASSYGPDNYGYTF
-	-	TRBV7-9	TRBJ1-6	TGTGCCAGCAGCGGGGGGACAATTTCACCCCTCCACTTT	CASSGGTISPLHF
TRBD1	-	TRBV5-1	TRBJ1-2	TGCGCCAGCAGGCCTTCAGGCAGGGGGCGATATCCAAGCGGCTACACCTTC	CASRPSGRGRYPSGYTF
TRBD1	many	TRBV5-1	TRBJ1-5	TGCGCCAGCAGCCTAGGACAGGTGGGCCAGCCCCAGCATTTT	CASSLGQVGQPQHF
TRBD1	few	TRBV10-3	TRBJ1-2	TGTGCCATCAGGATCCGAGGAACAGGGGCTAACTATGGCTACACCTTC	CAIRIRGTGANYGYTF
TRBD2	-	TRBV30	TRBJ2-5	TGTGCCTCCAAAGATTTCTCTAGCGGGGGTGCCAAGAGGACCCAGTACTTC	CASKDFSSGGAKRTQYF
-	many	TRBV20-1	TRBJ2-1	TGCAGTGCTAGAAGGCTTGCGGGCCACACCAATGAGCAGTTCTTC	CSARRLAGHTNEQFF